The sequence of this T cell receptor (beta chain) was determined in a study of CD8 T cells in ankylosing spondylitis (dated by TCRdb to the late 2010s). For context, the study as a whole: The study set out to find disease-linked TCR variants by profiling T cell receptor beta repertoires in ankylosing spondylitis patients and healthy donors. The whole study cohort included 85 to 120 healthy donors and 25 or so ankylosing spondylitis patients. Peripheral blood was sampled, and synovial fluid was also collected from ankylosing spondylitis patients.

Broad study findings and their caveats: A TCR beta motif of 8 or 9 highly homologous amino acid variants appeared characteristic of blood from ankylosing spondylitis patients. Significant enrichment of the disease-linked clones was reported in matched synovial fluid samples from ankylosing spondylitis patients. Some motif variants had previously been reported in the synovial fluid and blood of reactive arthritis patients, which suggests shared mechanisms of disease initiation. In peripheral blood, the disease-linked clones were found at relatively low frequencies and had a CD8+ phenotype.

Trimming takes 0 bases from V and 3 bases from J, and the germline ends sit 11 bases apart. Spanning cysteine to phenylalanine, the CDR3 consists of 15 amino acids. Only the CDR3 portion is preserved as DNA: 45 bases, with reading frame beginning at the first base. The data were produced on an Illumina HiSeq 2500. Quantitative 5'-RACE with molecular barcodes was used to prepare TCR beta libraries. The study's own analysis went as follows. A new computational method based on a probabilistic model of VDJ rearrangement was used to identify disease-linked TCR variants. TCRdb handled the public reads itself, with Q25 trimming in fastp and clone calling in MiXCR, and kept productive beta chains. One record per CDR3 amino acid sequence lists the most common genes and DNA. TCRdb's processing, not the authors', yielded these V and J calls. This sample has about 360,000 distinct CDR3 sequences in its table, and approximately 15% of those were observed once. In total, the top ten clones hold 1.1% of the sample.

Turning to this clonotype: There is no known antigen for this receptor. No much larger clone exists at a distance of one base, and base qualities are not known.

The receptor comes from a male donor with ankylosing spondylitis or in good health (not recorded which). The rearrangement combines TRBV12-3 or TRBV12-4 with TRBJ1-2; a confident D gene designation cannot be given. The sample was blood, either unsorted or a sorted T cell fraction (not recorded which). The sequenced DNA: TGTGCCAGCAGTTTAGCGCTGGGTTTTGACTATGGCTACACCTTC. This codes for CASSLALGFDYGYTF.